This T cell receptor beta chain originates from a study of blood T cells in healthy people across ages. A second PCR, run for roughly 7 to 12 cycles, used a sample-barcoded 5' primer plus a J-beta primer mix. Using its own MiXCR run on the 5' RACE reads, TCRdb lists one record per CDR3 protein. The sample includes around 780,000 distinct CDR3 sequences, roughly 24% of them seen just once. This CDR3 has 15 residues. Germline V gene lookup returns CDR1 MNHEY and CDR2 SVGAGI. The V gene lost 0 bases and the J gene lost 6 bases, with 12 bases spanning the gap. These data were also filed under a second study, of T cells of mothers and their children.

The source material was blood. The chain uses TRBV6-5 and TRBJ1-5; D ambiguous. This clonotype was obtained from a boy aged 5-17 years in good health. CDR3 in DNA: TGTGCCAGCAGTTACTCGATTGCCGGAGGTCAGCCCCAGCATTTT. It encodes CASSYSIAGGQPQHF.